This is a list of T cell receptor beta chains from one sample in a study of T cell responses to AZD1222 COVID-19 vaccine. Clones were read by immunoSEQ multiplex PCR, and TCRdb kept only the in-frame ones, dropping some. The repertoire includes 98,000 or so clones, 86% of them detected once, and around 3.3% sits in the top ten. The sample consisted of peripheral blood, taken 28 days after the second dose of the MenACWY control vaccine. The receptors here all came from an adult who received the MenACWY meningococcal vaccine as a control. Both conserved end residues are part of each CDR3. Each record gives: V gene, J gene, clone size, D gene, CDR3 DNA, CDR3 protein. A D gene is named only where the DNA matches it firmly. Rows give clone size only sometimes, using once, few, many, or a class for an expanded clone.

>TRBV9|TRBJ2-1|once|TRBD2
TGTGCCAGCAGCGTAGGTGATAGCGGGGGGGTAAATGAGCAGTTCTTC
CASSVGDSGGVNEQFF
>TRBV18|TRBJ2-3|-|TRBD1
TGTGCCAGCTCACCAAGGACAGGGGGAGGGAATACGCAGTATTTT
CASSPRTGGGNTQYF
>TRBV18|TRBJ1-3|-|-
TGTGCCAGCTCACCACTTCACGGGCACTCTGGAAACACCATATATTTT
CASSPLHGHSGNTIYF
>TRBV28|TRBJ2-5|once|TRBD1
TGTGCCAGCAGACTACCCGGGACAGCACAAGAGACCCAGTACTTC
CASRLPGTAQETQYF
>TRBV7-2|TRBJ2-7|-|-
TGTGCCAGCGCCCAACGGGGGGCAAGATTTGGCGAGCAGTACTTC
CASAQRGARFGEQYF
>TRBV6-1|TRBJ1-2|-|-
TGTGCCAGCAGTGAAGGGCAGGCCTATGGCTACACCTTC
CASSEGQAYGYTF
>TRBV7-8|TRBJ2-7|-|-
TGTGCCAGCAGCTTAGCAGTGGCAGCTATCTCCTACGAGCAGTACTTC
CASSLAVAAISYEQYF
>TRBV7-9|TRBJ1-2|-|-
TGTGCCAGCAGCCTAGGAGGCCAGAGCTATGGCTACACCTTC
CASSLGGQSYGYTF
>TRBV4-1|TRBJ1-1|-|-
TGCGCCAGCAGCCAAGCCACAGGCCTTACTGAAGCTTTCTTT
CASSQATGLTEAFF
>TRBV29-1|TRBJ2-7|-|TRBD1
TGCAGCGTCGGGACAGGGGGGTACGAGCAGTACTTC
CSVGTGGYEQYF
>TRBV10-1|TRBJ2-1|-|-
TGCGCCAGCAGTGCCGGAGGAGGGGGGGGGACCTACAATGAGCAGTTCTTC
CASSAGGGGGTYNEQFF
>TRBV4-3|TRBJ2-2|-|-
TGCGCCAGCAGCCAAGACCGTGGGGGGTCCGGGGAGCTGTTTTTT
CASSQDRGGSGELFF
>TRBV19|TRBJ1-5|-|-
TGTGCCAGTAGGGAGAGGGGAGGCAATCAGCCCCAGCATTTT
CASRERGGNQPQHF
>TRBV2|TRBJ2-1|-|TRBD2
TGTGCCAGCGCGGGGAGACTAGCGGGACAGAGCTCCTACAATGAGCAGTTCTTC
CASAGRLAGQSSYNEQFF
>TRBV30|TRBJ1-1|-|-
TGTGCCTGGAGTTCGTCGATCTTCGGAGGAGCTTTCTTT
CAWSSSIFGGAFF
>TRBV6-2/TRBV6-3|TRBJ1-2|-|-
TGTGCCAGCAGTCGTGCGGGGGGGCCGACGGCCGGCTATGGCTACACCTTC
CASSRAGGPTAGYGYTF
>TRBV10-1|TRBJ2-2|-|TRBD1
TGCGCCAGCAGTGAGTGGACAGGTTCGGGCACCGGGGAGCTGTTTTTT
CASSEWTGSGTGELFF
>TRBV7-8|TRBJ2-7|-|TRBD1
TGTGCCAGCAGCTTAGAGGGGGTAGTTACAGGGGGCAGCTACGAGCAGTACTTC
CASSLEGVVTGGSYEQYF
>TRBV27|TRBJ2-3|few|-
TGTGCCAGCAGTTCACAAGGGCCCGGGGAGGCGCAGTATTTT
CASSSQGPGEAQYF
>TRBV19|TRBJ1-5|-|TRBD1
TGTGCCAGTAGTTCAGGGACAGGCAATCAGCCCCAGCATTTT
CASSSGTGNQPQHF
>TRBV18|TRBJ1-4|-|-
TGTGCCAGCTCACCGAATGAAAAACTGTTTTTT
CASSPNEKLFF
>TRBV4-3|TRBJ2-7|-|TRBD1
TGCGCCAGCAGCCTCAGACAGGGAAACGAGCAGTACTTC
CASSLRQGNEQYF
>TRBV11-2|TRBJ2-3|-|-
TGTGCCAGCAGCTTACACAGCACAGATACGCAGTATTTT
CASSLHSTDTQYF
>TRBV27|TRBJ2-3|-|-
TGTGCCAGCAGTTTATACACCACAGATACGCAGTATTTT
CASSLYTTDTQYF
>TRBV7-9|TRBJ2-2|-|TRBD2
TGTGCCAGCAGCCCGGGCCCGATAGCGGGGGGGCGGAACACCGGGGAGCTGTTTTTT
CASSPGPIAGGRNTGELFF
>TRBV7-9|TRBJ2-5|-|-
TGTGCCAGCAGCGTGGGACTTGGGGAGACCCAGTACTTC
CASSVGLGETQYF
>TRBV7-3|TRBJ2-7|few|-
TGTGCCAGCAGCCCGAATGGGGCCGGCGAGCAGTACTTC
CASSPNGAGEQYF
>TRBV7-3|TRBJ2-5|-|TRBD2
TGTGCCAGCAGCTTAGGGGGTAGCGGGGCGGGGACCCAGTACTTC
CASSLGGSGAGTQYF
>TRBV5-1|TRBJ1-6|-|-
TGCGCCAGCAGCTTTTCCCAGGGGAATTCACCCCTCCACTTT
CASSFSQGNSPLHF
>TRBV21-1|TRBJ1-5|once|-
TGTGCCAGCAGCTCTTGGACCGAAAAGAGCAATCAGCCCCAGCATTTT
CASSSWTEKSNQPQHF
>TRBV4-3|TRBJ1-2|-|TRBD1
TGCGCCAGCAGCCCGCAAACCCCCGGACAGGATCCGGGGTATGGCTACACCTTC
CASSPQTPGQDPGYGYTF
>TRBV7-9|TRBJ2-7|-|-
TGTGCCAGCAGCGACACGGGACGGACCTACGAGCAGTACTTC
CASSDTGRTYEQYF